This T cell receptor beta chain was sequenced in a study of T cells after yellow fever vaccination. Per the germline V gene, CDR1 is SGHRS and CDR2 is YFSETQ. V was clipped by 0 bases and J by 3 bases; unmatched bases: 5. This CDR3 comprises 16 residues. TCRdb reprocessed the 5' RACE reads with MiXCR, giving one entry per CDR3 protein. The table records about 210,000 distinct CDR3 sequences, 2.5% to 3.5% of them present only once. This chain joins TRBV5-1 and TRBJ2-5; TRBD1 agrees at 10 bases. The clonotype originates from a young man who received the YFV17D yellow fever vaccine. The input for sequencing was CD4+ T cells sorted from PBMCs, taken 10 days after the yellow fever booster vaccination. The CDR3 coding sequence is TGCGCCAGCAGCTTGGGGGGACAGGGGATAGAAGAGACCCAGTACTTC. Translating it yields CASSLGGQGIEETQYF.